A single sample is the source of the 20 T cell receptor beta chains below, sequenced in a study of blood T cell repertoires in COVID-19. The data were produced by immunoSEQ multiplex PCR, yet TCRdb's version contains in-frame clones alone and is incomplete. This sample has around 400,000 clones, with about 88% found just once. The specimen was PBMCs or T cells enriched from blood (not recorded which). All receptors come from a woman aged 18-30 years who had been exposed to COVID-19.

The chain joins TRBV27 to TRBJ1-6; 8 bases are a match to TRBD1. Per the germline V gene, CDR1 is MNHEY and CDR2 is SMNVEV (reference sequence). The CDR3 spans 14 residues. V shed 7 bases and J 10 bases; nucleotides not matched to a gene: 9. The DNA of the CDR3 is TGTGCCAGCAACATGGCAGGGGGCAACTCACCCCTCCACTTT. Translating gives CASNMAGGNSPLHF.

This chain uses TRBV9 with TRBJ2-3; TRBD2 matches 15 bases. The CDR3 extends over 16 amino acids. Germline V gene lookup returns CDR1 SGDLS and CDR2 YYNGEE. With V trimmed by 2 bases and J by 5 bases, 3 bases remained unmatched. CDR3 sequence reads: CASSVGTSGGIDTQYF. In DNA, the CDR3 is TGTGCCAGCAGCGTCGGGACTAGCGGGGGGATAGATACGCAGTATTTT. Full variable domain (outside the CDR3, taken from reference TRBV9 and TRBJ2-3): DSGVTQTPKHLITATGQRVTLRCSPRSGDLSVYWYQQSLDQGLQFLIQYYNGEERAKGNILERFSAQQFPDLHSELNLSSLELGDSALYFCASSVGTSGGIDTQYFGPGTRLTVL.

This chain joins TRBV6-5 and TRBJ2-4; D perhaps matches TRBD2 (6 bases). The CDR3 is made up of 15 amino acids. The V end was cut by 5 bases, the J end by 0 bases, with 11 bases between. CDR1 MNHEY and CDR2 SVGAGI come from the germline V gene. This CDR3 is CASSKVGGAKNIQYF. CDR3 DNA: TGTGCCAGCAGTAAGGTGGGGGGAGCCAAAAACATTCAGTACTTC.

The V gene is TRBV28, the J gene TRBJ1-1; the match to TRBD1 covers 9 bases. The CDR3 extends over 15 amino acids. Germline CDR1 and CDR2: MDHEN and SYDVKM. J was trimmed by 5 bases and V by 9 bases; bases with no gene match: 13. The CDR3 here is CASSKPGTGRTEAFF. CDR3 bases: TGTGCCAGTTCGAAGCCCGGGACAGGGAGGACTGAAGCTTTCTTT. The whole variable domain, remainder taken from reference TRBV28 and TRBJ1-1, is DVKVTQSSRYLVKRTGEKVFLECVQDMDHENMFWYRQDPGLGLRLIYFSYDVKMKEKGDIPEGYSVSREKKERFSLILESASTNQTSMYLCASSKPGTGRTEAFFGQGTRLTVV.

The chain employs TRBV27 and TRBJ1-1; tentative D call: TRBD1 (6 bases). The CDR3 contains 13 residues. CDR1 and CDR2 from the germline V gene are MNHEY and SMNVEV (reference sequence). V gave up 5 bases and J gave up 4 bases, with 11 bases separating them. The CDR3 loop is CASSTSRGTEAFF. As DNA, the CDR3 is TGTGCCAGCAGTACCTCCAGGGGCACTGAAGCTTTCTTT.

CDR3 bases: TGTGCCAGCAGCGCCCCGGGACAGGCGAACTATGGCTACACCTTC. Its protein is CASSAPGQANYGYTF. The chain links TRBV7-8 to TRBJ1-2; TRBD1 matches at 8 bases. This CDR3 is 15 amino acids long. V was pared by 5 bases and J by 2 bases, with 7 bases of the junction left unmatched. CDR1 SGHVS and CDR2 FQNEAQ come from the germline V gene.

CDR3 nucleotide sequence: TGTGCCAGCCTCCCCAGGGGTAGCCCCTACAATGAGCAGTTCTTC. Translated, it gives CASLPRGSPYNEQFF. V usage is TRBV7-8 and J usage is TRBJ2-1, with D perhaps TRBD1 (6 bases). Trimming cost V 8 bases and J 2 bases, with 16 bases left between them. This CDR3 is 15 amino acids long. Germline values: CDR1 SGHVS, CDR2 FQNEAQ.

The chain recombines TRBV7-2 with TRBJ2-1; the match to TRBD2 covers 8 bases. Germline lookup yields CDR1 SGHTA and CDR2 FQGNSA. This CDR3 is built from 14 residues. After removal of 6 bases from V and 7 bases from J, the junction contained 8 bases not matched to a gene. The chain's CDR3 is CASRAAGVGNEQFF. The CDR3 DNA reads TGTGCCAGCAGGGCAGCGGGAGTAGGGAATGAGCAGTTCTTC.

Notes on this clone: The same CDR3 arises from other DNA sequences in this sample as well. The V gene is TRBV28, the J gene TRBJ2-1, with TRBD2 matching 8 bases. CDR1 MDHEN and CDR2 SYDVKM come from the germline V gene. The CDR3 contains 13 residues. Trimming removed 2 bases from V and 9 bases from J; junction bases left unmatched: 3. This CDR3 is CASSLGTSGEQFF. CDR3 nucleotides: TGTGCCAGCAGTTTAGGGACTAGTGGTGAGCAGTTCTTC.

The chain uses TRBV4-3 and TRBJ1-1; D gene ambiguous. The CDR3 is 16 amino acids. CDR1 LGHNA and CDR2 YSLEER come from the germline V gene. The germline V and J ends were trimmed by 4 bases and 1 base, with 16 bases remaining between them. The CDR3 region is CASSLFRNRGNTEAFF. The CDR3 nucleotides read TGCGCCAGCAGCCTGTTTCGAAACCGGGGGAACACTGAAGCTTTCTTT.

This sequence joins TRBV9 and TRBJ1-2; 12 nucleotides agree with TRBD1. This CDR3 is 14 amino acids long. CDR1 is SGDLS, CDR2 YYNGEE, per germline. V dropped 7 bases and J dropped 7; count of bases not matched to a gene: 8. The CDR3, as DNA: TGTGCCAGCTCCTCCGGGACAGGGGGCTTTGGCTACACCTTC. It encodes CASSSGTGGFGYTF. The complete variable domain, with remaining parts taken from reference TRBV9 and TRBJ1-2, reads DSGVTQTPKHLITATGQRVTLRCSPRSGDLSVYWYQQSLDQGLQFLIQYYNGEERAKGNILERFSAQQFPDLHSELNLSSLELGDSALYFCASSSGTGGFGYTFGSGTRLTVV.

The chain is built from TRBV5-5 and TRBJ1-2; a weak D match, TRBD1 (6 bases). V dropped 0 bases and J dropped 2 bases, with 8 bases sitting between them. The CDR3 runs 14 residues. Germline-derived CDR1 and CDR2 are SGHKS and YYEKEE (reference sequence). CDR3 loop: CASSLVGTNYGYTF. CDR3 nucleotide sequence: TGTGCCAGCAGCTTGGTAGGGACAAACTATGGCTACACCTTC.

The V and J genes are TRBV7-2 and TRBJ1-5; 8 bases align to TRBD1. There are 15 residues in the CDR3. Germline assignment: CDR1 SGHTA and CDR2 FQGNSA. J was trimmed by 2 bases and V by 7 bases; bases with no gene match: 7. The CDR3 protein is CASKSTGGGNQPQHF. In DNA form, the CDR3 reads TGTGCCAGCAAATCAACAGGGGGAGGCAATCAGCCCCAGCATTTT.

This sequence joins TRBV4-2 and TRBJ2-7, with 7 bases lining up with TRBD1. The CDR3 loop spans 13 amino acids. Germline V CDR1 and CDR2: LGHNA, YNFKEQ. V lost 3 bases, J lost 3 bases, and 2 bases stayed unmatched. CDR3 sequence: CASSQTGIYEQYF. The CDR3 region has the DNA TGTGCCAGCAGCCAGACAGGGATCTACGAGCAGTACTTC.

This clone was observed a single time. This CDR3 reads CASSLSGTSYEQYF. CDR3 nucleotide sequence: TGTGCCAGCAGCTTGTCAGGTACCTCCTACGAGCAGTACTTC. The chain joins TRBV7-2 to TRBJ2-7; D remains unclear. Germline V gene sequence: CDR1 SGHTA, CDR2 FQGNSA. The CDR3 covers 14 residues. V lost 3 bases and J 0 bases, leaving 9 bases between the germline ends. Based on the CDR3 plus reference TRBV7-2 and TRBJ2-7, the full variable domain is GAGVSQSPSNKVTEKGKDVELRCDPISGHTALYWYRQSLGQGLEFLIYFQGNSAPDKSGLPSDRFSAERTGGSVSTLTIQRTQQEDSAVYLCASSLSGTSYEQYFGPGTRLTVT.

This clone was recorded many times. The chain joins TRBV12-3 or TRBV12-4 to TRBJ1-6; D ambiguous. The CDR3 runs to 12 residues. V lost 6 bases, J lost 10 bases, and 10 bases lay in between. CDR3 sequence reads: CASSYLLSPLHF. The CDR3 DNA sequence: TGTGCCAGCAGCTACCTTCTCTCACCCCTCCACTTT.

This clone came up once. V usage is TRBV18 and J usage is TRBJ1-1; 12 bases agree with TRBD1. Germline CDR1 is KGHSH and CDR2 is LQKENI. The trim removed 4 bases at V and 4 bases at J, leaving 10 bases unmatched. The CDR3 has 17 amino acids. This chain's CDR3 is CASSQTPGQGAGTEAFF. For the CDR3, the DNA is TGTGCCAGCTCACAGACCCCGGGACAGGGGGCGGGCACTGAAGCTTTCTTT. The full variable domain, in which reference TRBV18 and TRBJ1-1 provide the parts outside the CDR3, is NAGVMQNPRHLVRRRGQEARLRCSPMKGHSHVYWYRQLPEEGLKFMVYLQKENIIDESGMPKERFSAEFPKEGPSILRIQQVVRGDSAAYFCASSQTPGQGAGTEAFFGQGTRLTVV.

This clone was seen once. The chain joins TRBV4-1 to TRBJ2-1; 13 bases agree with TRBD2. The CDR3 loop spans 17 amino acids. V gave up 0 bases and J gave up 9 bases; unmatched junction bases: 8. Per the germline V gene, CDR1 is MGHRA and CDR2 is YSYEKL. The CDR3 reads CASSQEWGLAGTPEQFF. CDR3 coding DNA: TGCGCCAGCAGCCAAGAGTGGGGACTAGCGGGAACCCCTGAGCAGTTCTTC.

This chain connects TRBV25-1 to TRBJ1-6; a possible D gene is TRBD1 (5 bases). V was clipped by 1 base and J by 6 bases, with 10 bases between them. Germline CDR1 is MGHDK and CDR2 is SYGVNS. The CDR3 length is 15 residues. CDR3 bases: TGTGCCAGCAGTGAATTCGGGGGTGTTAATTCACCCCTCCACTTT. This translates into CASSEFGGVNSPLHF.

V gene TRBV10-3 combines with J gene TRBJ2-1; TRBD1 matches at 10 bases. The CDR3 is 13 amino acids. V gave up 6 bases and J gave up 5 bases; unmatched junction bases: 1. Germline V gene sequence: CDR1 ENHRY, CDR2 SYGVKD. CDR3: CAIRGTGDNEQFF. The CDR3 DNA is TGTGCCATCAGGGGGACAGGGGACAATGAGCAGTTCTTC.